These 18 T cell receptor beta chains were all obtained from the same sample, sequenced in a study of somatic mutations in cytotoxic T cells in rheumatoid arthritis. Produced via immunoSEQ multiplex PCR; TCRdb's table is partial and in-frame only. This sample carries over 15,000 clones, about 80% of them seen once, and the ten largest clones take 4.5% to 6%. The sample comprised CD8+ T cells sorted from blood. These receptors came from an adult with rheumatoid arthritis.

This chain links TRBV7-6 with TRBJ2-3, with D possibly being TRBD1 (6 bases). The CDR3 runs 16 residues. Per the germline V gene, CDR1 is SGHVS and CDR2 is FNYEAQ. Trimming removed 4 bases at V and 2 bases at J, with 16 bases between. The CDR3 region is CASSSQGIYITDTQYF. CDR3 coding DNA: TGTGCCAGCAGCTCACAGGGTATCTATATCACAGATACGCAGTATTTT.

The chain carries TRBV29-1 and TRBJ1-2, with D unresolved. V lost 1 base to trimming and J lost 2 bases, with 8 bases between them. This CDR3 has 13 amino acids. Looked up from germline, CDR1 is SQVTM and CDR2 is ANQGSEA. In nucleotides, the CDR3 is TGCAGCGTTGAAGTCTCAGGAAACTATGGCTACACCTTC. Protein product: CSVEVSGNYGYTF.

This clone was counted a single time. The V and J genes are TRBV11-2 and TRBJ1-2; D is unclear. The CDR3 runs 14 residues. The germline CDR1 and CDR2 sequences are SGHAT and FQNNGV. The V gene lost 0 bases and the J gene lost 8 bases, with 13 bases spanning the gap. The CDR3 nucleotides are TGTGCCAGCAGCTTAGAACTGCGGGGTGAGGGCTACACCTTC. Its protein is CASSLELRGEGYTF.

This clone showed up just a few times. This sequence joins TRBV7-9 and TRBJ1-2, with TRBD1 matching over 8 bases. The J segment lost 8 bases and the V segment lost 5 bases, leaving 10 bases of the junction unmatched. This CDR3 contains 14 residues. Germline V gives CDR1 SEHNR, CDR2 FQNEAQ (reference sequence). The CDR3 nucleotides read TGTGCCAGCAGCCTCGGACAGGGAGGGGACGGCTACACCTTC. Protein product: CASSLGQGGDGYTF.

The V gene is TRBV6-5, the J gene TRBJ2-3; TRBD2 aligns across 9 bases. The CDR3 is 13 residues long. CDR1 MNHEY and CDR2 SVGAGI come from the germline V gene. Losses at the gene ends were 8 bases for V and 3 bases for J; bases not matched to a gene: 3. The CDR3 here is CASHSGGTDTQYF. The CDR3 DNA sequence: TGTGCCAGCCACAGCGGGGGGACAGATACGCAGTATTTT.

The gene calls are TRBV2 and TRBJ2-5, with D possibly matching TRBD2 (5 bases). The CDR3 runs to 15 residues. The germline V gene has CDR1 SNHLY and CDR2 FYNNEI. The V and J ends lost 5 bases and 5 bases respectively, with 18 bases between them. This CDR3 is CASSSGRAVGETQYF. The DNA for the CDR3 is TGTGCCAGCAGTTCCGGGCGGGCGGTGGGCGAGACCCAGTACTTC.

The chain carries TRBV4-1 and TRBJ2-7; D may be TRBD1 (5 bases). The germline gives CDR1 MGHRA, CDR2 YSYEKL. Between the trimmed V and J ends, which lost 3 bases and 3 bases, there was a span of 15 bases. This CDR3 is built from 15 residues. The CDR3 reads CASSHRQLVVYEQYF. The CDR3 DNA sequence: TGCGCCAGCAGCCATCGACAGTTGGTGGTCTACGAGCAGTACTTC.

This clone was counted a few times. The chain joins TRBV27 to TRBJ2-7; no clear D. The germline V and J ends were trimmed by 9 bases and 3 bases, with 9 bases remaining between them. Germline lookup yields CDR1 MNHEY and CDR2 SMNVEV (reference sequence). The length of the CDR3 is 11 residues. CDR3 nucleotide sequence: TGTGCCAGTGCCAGTGGCTACGAGCAGTACTTC. Protein product: CASASGYEQYF.

This clone is termed medium-sized (0.01 to 0.1%). The V gene is TRBV7-9, the J gene TRBJ1-1; D uncertain. CDR3 length equals 14 residues. Trimming took 5 bases from V and 0 from J, leaving 10 bases between them. Germline loops: CDR1 SEHNR, CDR2 FQNEAQ (reference sequence). The chain's CDR3 is CASSLFSMNTEAFF. The CDR3 DNA reads TGTGCCAGCAGCCTCTTTTCCATGAACACTGAAGCTTTCTTT.

V gene TRBV10-2 combines with J gene TRBJ2-5; D possibly uses TRBD1 or TRBD2 (6 bases each). Germline loops: CDR1 WSHSY, CDR2 SAAADI. V was trimmed by 0 bases and J by 5 bases, leaving 13 bases between them. The CDR3 has 15 residues. The CDR3 coding sequence is TGCGCCAGCAGTGAGTCAGGGGGGCGCGGGGAGACCCAGTACTTC. It specifies CASSESGGRGETQYF.

V gene TRBV6-6 combines with J gene TRBJ2-5; no firm D call. The CDR3 totals 11 residues. The V end was cut by 6 bases, the J end by 4 bases, with 6 bases between. The germline V gene has CDR1 MNHNY and CDR2 SVGAGI (reference sequence). DNA for the CDR3: TGTGCCAGCAGCTGGGGAGAGACCCAGTACTTC. It codes for CASSWGETQYF.

J is TRBJ2-1 and V is TRBV5-6; the D gene is possibly TRBD2 (5 bases). Germline V gene lookup returns CDR1 SGHDT and CDR2 YYEEEE. The CDR3 sequence is 15 residues long. Trimming stripped 0 bases from V and 3 bases from J, with 10 bases between. The CDR3 DNA follows: TGTGCCAGCAGCTTGGCGGGGTCAGTCTACAATGAGCAGTTCTTC. As protein: CASSLAGSVYNEQFF.

This clone came up a few times. In DNA, the CDR3 is TGCGCCAGCAGCCAAGTAGGTGGGGGAGTCGAGCAGTACTTC. Its translation: CASSQVGGGVEQYF. This chain joins TRBV4-1 and TRBJ2-7, with D perhaps assigned TRBD1 or TRBD2 (5 bases each). V was pared by 1 base and J by 6 bases, with 13 bases between. Looked up from germline, CDR1 is MGHRA and CDR2 is YSYEKL. CDR3 length: 14 amino acids.

The genes are TRBV19 and TRBJ2-1; D may be TRBD1 or TRBD2 (5 bases each). In germline, CDR1 is LNHDA, CDR2 SQIVND (reference sequence). V was pared by 6 bases and J by 13 bases, with 19 bases between. CDR3 length equals 13 residues. In DNA form, the CDR3 reads TGTGCCAGTAGCCCGAAATCCGGGACGCACCAGTTCTTC. Amino acid sequence: CASSPKSGTHQFF. Full variable domain (remainder filled in from reference TRBV19 and TRBJ2-1): DGGITQSPKYLFRKEGQNVTLSCEQNLNHDAMYWYRQDPGQGLRLIYYSQIVNDFQKGDIAEGYSVSREKKESFPLTVTSAQKNPTAFYLCASSPKSGTHQFFGPGTRLTVL.

V usage is TRBV20-1 and J usage is TRBJ2-7; the D gene is possibly TRBD1 (5 bases). Germline CDR1 DFQATT, CDR2 SNEGSKA (reference sequence). V lost 5 bases and J lost 3, with 8 bases in between. This CDR3 has 11 residues. The CDR3 DNA is TGCAGTGCTCCCCAGGGCTACGAGCAGTACTTC. This translates into CSAPQGYEQYF.

Concerning this clone: One end of the junction fails to match germline, which may point to a read error. The rearrangement links TRBV15 to TRBJ2-7, with D perhaps being TRBD1 or TRBD2 (5 bases each). Germline-derived CDR1 and CDR2 are LNHNV and YYDKDF (reference sequence). The CDR3 is 18 amino acids. CDR3 sequence reads: CATSSERDSRTPSYERYF. CDR3 nucleotides: TGTGCCACCAGTAGCGAAAGAGACAGCCGTACCCCCTCCTACGAGCGGTACTTC.

The rearrangement uses TRBV5-6 and TRBJ1-5; 12 nucleotides agree with TRBD1. V was clipped by 2 bases and J by 4 bases; unmatched bases: 7. There are 17 residues in the CDR3. From germline, CDR1 is SGHDT and CDR2 YYEEEE. This CDR3 reads CASSFGPGQGANQPQHF. In nucleotides, the CDR3 is TGTGCCAGCAGCTTTGGCCCGGGACAGGGGGCAAATCAGCCCCAGCATTTT.

The V and J genes are TRBV29-1 and TRBJ2-1, with 10 bases fitting TRBD1. Per the germline V gene, CDR1 is SQVTM and CDR2 is ANQGSEA. V trimming: 6 bases; J trimming: 5 bases; junction bases outside the gene matches: 4. CDR3 length: 13 amino acids. The CDR3 here is CSVRDRGNNEQFF. CDR3 DNA: TGCAGCGTGAGGGACAGGGGAAACAATGAGCAGTTCTTC.